One sample yielded the 9 T cell receptor beta chains listed below, sequenced in a study of T-cell reconstitution after alpha-beta-depleted transplantation in children. Unique molecular identifiers were built into the TCRbeta library. Each CDR3 protein gets one entry after TCRdb re-called the PCR reads with MiXCR. This table has 600,000 to 800,000 distinct CDR3 sequences, around 13% appearing once. The material sequenced was PBMCs, taken before TCRalphabeta/CD19-depleted stem cell transplant. The receptors come from a girl aged 2 to 9 with congenital amegakaryocytic thrombocytopenia, due to receive a stem cell transplant.

In its sample, this clonotype was seen many times. This chain links TRBV5-1 with TRBJ1-5, with D possibly being TRBD1 (6 bases). Germline V CDR1 and CDR2: SGHRS, YFSETQ. Trimming cost V 0 bases and J 4 bases, with 11 bases left between them. The CDR3 has 15 amino acids. The CDR3 reads CASSLAGDINQPQHF. In DNA form, the CDR3 reads TGCGCCAGCAGCTTGGCGGGGGACATAAATCAGCCCCAGCATTTT.

This clonotype was seen only a few times. The chain carries TRBV27 and TRBJ2-1, with 9 bases matching TRBD2. This CDR3 contains 16 residues. The J segment lost 5 bases and the V segment lost 1 base, leaving 6 bases of the junction unmatched. In germline, CDR1 is MNHEY, CDR2 SMNVEV (reference sequence). DNA of the CDR3: TGTGCCAGCAGTTTATTAGCGGGAGCCGTAGACAATGAGCAGTTCTTC. Protein product: CASSLLAGAVDNEQFF.

This clonotype was detected many times. This chain uses TRBV29-1 with TRBJ1-4; 8 bases agree with TRBD1. With V trimmed by 7 bases and J by 8 bases, 9 bases remained unmatched. This CDR3 has 13 residues. Germline V gene sequence: CDR1 SQVTM, CDR2 ANQGSEA. The chain's CDR3 is CSALPGGREKLFF. DNA for the CDR3: TGCAGCGCCTTACCAGGGGGCCGGGAAAAACTGTTTTTT.

This clonotype has at least ten counts. V is TRBV20-1 and J is TRBJ2-1, with 9 nucleotides matching TRBD2. This CDR3 has 16 amino acids. Germline trimming cut 0 bases from V and 7 bases from J; bases unmatched to any gene: 10. Germline-derived CDR1 and CDR2 are DFQATT and SNEGSKA (reference sequence). The CDR3 DNA sequence: TGCAGTGCTAGAGACCTGCGGGAGGGTGAAGGGAATGAGCAGTTCTTC. Its protein is CSARDLREGEGNEQFF.

This clonotype occurred a few times. The chain has TRBV20-1 and TRBJ2-1; no firm D call. In germline, CDR1 is DFQATT, CDR2 SNEGSKA (reference sequence). With 0 bases removed from V and 4 bases from J, the gap between germline ends came to 7 bases. This CDR3 contains 13 residues. In DNA, the CDR3 is TGCAGTGCTAGAGATTGGCGGTACAATGAGCAGTTCTTC. Amino acid sequence: CSARDWRYNEQFF.

This clonotype was detected ten times or more. V usage is TRBV7-8 and J usage is TRBJ2-1; 12 nucleotides agree with TRBD2. Per the germline V gene, CDR1 is SGHVS and CDR2 is FQNEAQ. The CDR3 covers 14 residues. Trimming cost V 5 bases and J 10 bases; bases outside gene matches: 6. The CDR3 coding sequence is TGTGCCAGCAGCCCGTGGACTAGCGGGACGGAGCAGTTCTTC. Translated: CASSPWTSGTEQFF.

Only a few counts were recorded for this clonotype. V is TRBV6-5 and J is TRBJ1-6; TRBD1 agrees at 8 bases. Germline V CDR1 and CDR2: MNHEY, SVGAGI. The CDR3 consists of 17 residues. V lost 2 bases, J lost 10 bases, and 13 bases stayed unmatched. The CDR3, as DNA: TGTGCCAGCAGTTACGCCCCTCCTTCAGGGGGCGCATCACCCCTCCACTTT. Protein product: CASSYAPPSGGASPLHF.

The table lists this clonotype with a few counts. The V and J genes are TRBV5-6 and TRBJ2-7; TRBD1 matches at 7 bases. The CDR3 is made up of 13 amino acids. Unmatched junction bases numbered 2, after V lost 2 bases and J lost 3 bases. CDR1 is SGHDT, CDR2 YYEEEE, per germline. CDR3 DNA: TGTGCCAGCAGCTTCTACAGGGGCTACGAGCAGTACTTC. Protein product: CASSFYRGYEQYF. Together with reference TRBV5-6 and TRBJ2-7, the CDR3 gives the full variable domain: DAGVTQSPTHLIKTRGQQVTLRCSPKSGHDTVSWYQQALGQGPQFIFQYYEEEERQRGNFPDRFSGHQFPNYSSELNVNALLLGDSALYLCASSFYRGYEQYFGPGTRLTVT.

This clonotype was seen a handful of times. This rearrangement joins TRBV20-1 to TRBJ1-4; D not certain. Germline-derived CDR1 and CDR2 are DFQATT and SNEGSKA (reference sequence). This CDR3 has 14 amino acids. Trimming shortened V by 6 bases and J by 0 bases, and 11 bases separated the two germline ends. CDR3 residues: CSAPDRATNEKLFF. The CDR3 region has the DNA TGCAGTGCCCCAGACCGGGCAACTAATGAAAAACTGTTTTTT.